The T cell receptor (beta chain) described here comes from a study of a mutant IDH1 vaccine in newly diagnosed glioma. Study at large: Previous care, which was radiotherapy, temozolomide, or both, most often involved both.

Study-wide results and limits: There seemed to be no relation between pseudoprogression and changes in top peripheral T cell clonotypes.

Turning to this clone: What it recognizes is unknown.

V was shortened by 5 bases and J by 8 bases, with 9 bases between the two germline ends. The CDR3 has 12 amino acids. The germline CDR1 and CDR2 sequences are SGHNT and YENEEA. Time point noted: week 47, end of study. Doses of 300 ug of mutant IDH1 20-mer peptide were given with topical imiquimod. Patients carried new grade 3 or 4 IDH1-mutant astrocytomas lacking nuclear ATRX. Generated by immunoSEQ multiplex PCR, the TCRdb table keeps only in-frame clones and is missing some. The repertoire consists of about 24,000 clones, with roughly 87% occurring once and the leading ten covering roughly 3.8%. The sample here was PBMCs, taken from a glioma patient whose treatment included an IDH1 peptide vaccine. This rearrangement joins TRBV11-3 to TRBJ2-2; D is undetermined. The sequence derives from a man between 40 and 49 years old with glioma. Some clones in this sample may be carry-over from other donors' samples. The CDR3: CASSHNRGELFF. In nucleotides, the CDR3 is TGTGCCAGCAGCCACAACCGAGGGGAGCTGTTTTTT.